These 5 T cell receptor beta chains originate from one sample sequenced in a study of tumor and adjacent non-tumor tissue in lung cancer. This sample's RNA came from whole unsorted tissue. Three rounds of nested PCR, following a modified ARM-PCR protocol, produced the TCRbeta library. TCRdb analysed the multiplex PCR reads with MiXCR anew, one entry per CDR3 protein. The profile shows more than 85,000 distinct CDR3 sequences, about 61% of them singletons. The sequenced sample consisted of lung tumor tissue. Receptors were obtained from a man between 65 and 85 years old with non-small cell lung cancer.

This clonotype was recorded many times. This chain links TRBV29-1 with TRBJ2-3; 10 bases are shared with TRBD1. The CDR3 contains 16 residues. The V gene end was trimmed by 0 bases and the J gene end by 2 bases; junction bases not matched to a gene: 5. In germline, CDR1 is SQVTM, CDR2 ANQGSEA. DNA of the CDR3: TGCAGCGTTGAAGACCCGGACAGGGGGTCCACAGATACGCAGTATTTT. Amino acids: CSVEDPDRGSTDTQYF.

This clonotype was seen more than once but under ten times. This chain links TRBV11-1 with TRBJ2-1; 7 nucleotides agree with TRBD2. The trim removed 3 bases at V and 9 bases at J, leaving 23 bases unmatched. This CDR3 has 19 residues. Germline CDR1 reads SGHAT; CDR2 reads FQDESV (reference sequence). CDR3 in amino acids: CASSFAGQVSSGGAREQFF. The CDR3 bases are TGTGCCAGCAGCTTCGCGGGGCAGGTTTCTAGCGGAGGGGCGCGTGAGCAGTTCTTC.

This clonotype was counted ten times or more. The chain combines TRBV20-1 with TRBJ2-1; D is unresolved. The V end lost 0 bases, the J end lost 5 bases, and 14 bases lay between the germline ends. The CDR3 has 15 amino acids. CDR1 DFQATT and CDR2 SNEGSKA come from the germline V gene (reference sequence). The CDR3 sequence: CSAREKSDLDNEQFF. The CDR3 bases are TGCAGTGCTAGAGAAAAGAGCGATCTCGACAATGAGCAGTTCTTC.

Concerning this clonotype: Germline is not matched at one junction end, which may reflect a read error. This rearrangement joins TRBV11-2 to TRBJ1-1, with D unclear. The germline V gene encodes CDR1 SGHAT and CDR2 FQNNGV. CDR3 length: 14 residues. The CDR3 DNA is TGTGCCAGCAGTTTAGATCTGGGCGCTAGAGAAGCTTTCTTT. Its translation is CASSLDLGAREAFF. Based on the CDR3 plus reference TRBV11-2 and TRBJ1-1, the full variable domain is EAGVAQSPRYKIIEKRQSVAFWCNPISGHATLYWYQQILGQGPKLLIQFQNNGVVDDSQLPKDRFSAERLKGVDSTLKIQPAKLEDSAVYLCASSLDLGAREAFFGQGTRLTVV.

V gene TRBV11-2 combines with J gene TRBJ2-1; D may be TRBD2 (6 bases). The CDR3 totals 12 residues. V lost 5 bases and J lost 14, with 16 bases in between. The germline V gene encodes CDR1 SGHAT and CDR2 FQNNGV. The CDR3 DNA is TGTGCCAGCAGCACCCCCGGGACTCCGGAGTTCTTC. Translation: CASSTPGTPEFF.